This TCR beta chain came from a study of radiotherapy plus CTLA-4 blockade in lung cancer. Trimming took 7 bases from V and 0 from J, leaving 10 bases between them. This CDR3 is 14 amino acids long. The germline V gene has CDR1 MDHEN and CDR2 SYDVKM. On this clone itself: The antigen is not known.

This table comes from immunoSEQ multiplex PCR, and its TCRdb copy is limited to in-frame clones, with some not included. The sample includes 110,000 or so clones, approximately 80% seen only once; the top ten take approximately 5.2%. Regarding the study as a whole: Blood-borne expansion of tumor-derived TCR clones followed radiotherapy plus ipilimumab.

The input for sequencing was peripheral blood, taken from a patient treated with radiotherapy plus ipilimumab. This receptor was taken from a human donor with non-small cell lung cancer who had a partial response to radiotherapy plus ipilimumab. The chain joins TRBV28 to TRBJ1-3, with a tentative D call TRBD1 (5 bases). The CDR3 DNA reads as TGTGCCAGCAACGGGACTCCCTCTGGAAACACCATATATTTT. This sequence encodes CASNGTPSGNTIYF.